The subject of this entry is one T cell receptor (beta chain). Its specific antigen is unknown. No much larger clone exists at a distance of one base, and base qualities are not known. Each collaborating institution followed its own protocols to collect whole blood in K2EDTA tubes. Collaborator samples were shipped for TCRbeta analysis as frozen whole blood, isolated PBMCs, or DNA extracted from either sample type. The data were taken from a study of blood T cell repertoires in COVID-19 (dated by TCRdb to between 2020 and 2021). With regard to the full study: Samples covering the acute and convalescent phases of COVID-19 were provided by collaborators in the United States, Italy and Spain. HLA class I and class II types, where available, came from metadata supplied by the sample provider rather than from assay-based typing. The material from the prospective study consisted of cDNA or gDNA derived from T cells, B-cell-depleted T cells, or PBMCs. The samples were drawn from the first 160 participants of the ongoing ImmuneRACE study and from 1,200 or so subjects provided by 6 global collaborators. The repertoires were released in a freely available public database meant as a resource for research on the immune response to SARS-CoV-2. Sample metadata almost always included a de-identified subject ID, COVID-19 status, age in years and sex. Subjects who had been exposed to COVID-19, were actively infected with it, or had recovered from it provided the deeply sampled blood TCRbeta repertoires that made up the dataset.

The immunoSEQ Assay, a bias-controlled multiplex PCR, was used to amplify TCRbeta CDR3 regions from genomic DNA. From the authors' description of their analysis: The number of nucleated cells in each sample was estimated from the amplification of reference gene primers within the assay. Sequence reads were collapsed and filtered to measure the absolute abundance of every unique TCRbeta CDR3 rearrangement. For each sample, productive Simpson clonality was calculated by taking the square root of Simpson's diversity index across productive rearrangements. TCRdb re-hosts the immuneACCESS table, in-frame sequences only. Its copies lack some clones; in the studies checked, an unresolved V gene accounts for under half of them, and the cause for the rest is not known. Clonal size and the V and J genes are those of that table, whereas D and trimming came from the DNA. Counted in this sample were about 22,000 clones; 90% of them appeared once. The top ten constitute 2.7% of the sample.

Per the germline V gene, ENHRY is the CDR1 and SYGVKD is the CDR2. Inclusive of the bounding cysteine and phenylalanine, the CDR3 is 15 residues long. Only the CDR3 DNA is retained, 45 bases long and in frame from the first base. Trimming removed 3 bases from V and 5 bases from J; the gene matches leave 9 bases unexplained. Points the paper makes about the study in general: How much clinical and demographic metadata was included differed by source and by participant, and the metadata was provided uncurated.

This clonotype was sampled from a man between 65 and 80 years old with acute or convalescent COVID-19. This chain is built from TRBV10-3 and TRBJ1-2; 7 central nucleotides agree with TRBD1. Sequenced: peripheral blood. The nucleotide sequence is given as TGTGCCATCAGTGACCCGACAGGGAGTCATTATGGCTACACCTTC. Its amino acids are CAISDPTGSHYGYTF.